This T cell receptor beta chain came from a study of T cell repertoires in cytomegalovirus infection (dated by TCRdb to the late 2010s). About the full investigation: Alongside well-studied HLA-B-restricted epitopes, the peptide stimulations were aimed at recently identified HLA-C-restricted CMV epitopes, whose presentation resists viral immunomodulation. Because public TCR beta signatures pointed to carriage of CMV infection together with the matching HLA type, the HLA type of each donor mattered for the analysis.

The intended sense of this specimen's treatment or condition label: in vitro stimulation with specific CMV peptide epitopes to enrich CMV-specific T cells. Relative to germline, V is 3 bases shorter and J is 3 bases shorter, with 10 bases between their ends. The CDR3 numbers 14 residues from cysteine through phenylalanine. The CDR3 DNA has 42 bases and is translated from base 1. CDR1 is given as LGHDT and CDR2 as YNNKEL, both from the germline V gene (reference sequence). A word on this clonotype: Its cognate antigen has yet to be identified. No much larger clone exists at a distance of one base, and base qualities are not known.

Broad study findings and their caveats: The ex vivo response was dominated by HLA-C-restricted CMV-specific TCR beta clonotypes, and the single most frequent clonotype in two of eight donors was supplied by these HLA-C-restricted clonotypes. In both this cohort and an independent roughly 400-donor cohort, the cumulative frequency of public TCR beta family members distinguished carriers of CMV infection plus the relevant HLA type.

This sample was sequenced with an Illumina HiSeq 1500. The public reads were reanalyzed by TCRdb: fastp trimming at Q25, MiXCR alignment, in-frame beta chains only. Identical CDR3 proteins give one entry, which carries the most common genes and DNA. The sample contains about a million distinct CDR3 sequences, roughly 30% of them found a single time. The top ten constitute under 15% of the sample. The clonotype was recovered from a human donor in good health (CMV status not recorded). Some clones in this sample may be carry-over from other donors' samples. The source was cultured CD8+ T cells from PBMCs, collected from culture after CMV antigen stimulation. The V and J segments used are TRBV3-1 and TRBJ2-3, and TRBD1 may be the D gene, going by 6 matching bases. The CDR3 amino acid sequence is: CASSHDQGTDTQYF. The nucleotide sequence is TGTGCCAGCAGCCATGATCAGGGGACAGATACGCAGTATTTT.